This T cell receptor (beta chain) emerged from a study of radiotherapy plus CTLA-4 blockade in lung cancer. This clone was observed once. Mismatch with germline at one junction end may stem from a read error. The CDR3 has 13 amino acids. The germline V gene encodes CDR1 SSHAT and CDR2 FNYEAQ (reference sequence). The repertoire was sequenced with immunoSEQ multiplex PCR; TCRdb's copy has only in-frame clones and lacks some. This sample has 20,000 to 25,000 clones; 73% occur once, and the top ten carry about 3.9%. Sequencing was performed on peripheral blood, taken from a patient treated with radiotherapy plus ipilimumab. This receptor was identified in a human donor with non-small cell lung cancer who had stable disease on radiotherapy plus ipilimumab. This rearrangement joins TRBV7-7 to TRBJ1-4; possible D gene TRBD1, 5 bases. The CDR3 DNA sequence: TGTGCTAGCAGCTTAGGTCGGGGGGAAAAACTGTTTTTT. Residues: CASSLGRGEKLFF.